The rows below give T cell receptor beta chains drawn from one sample of a study of blood T cell repertoires in COVID-19. Data came from immunoSEQ multiplex PCR; TCRdb stores just in-frame clones and leaves some out. Altogether around 100,000 clones are present, around 89% being singletons, with the ten largest covering about 4.5%. The sample was peripheral blood. The receptor source for this set is a woman aged 45 to 65 with acute or convalescent COVID-19. Each CDR3 is given with its conserved first and last residue. The D gene is left open where the match is weak. Part of the rows lack a size; the others show once, few, many or a class for expanded clones.

CDR3 protein,CDR3 DNA,J gene,V gene,D gene,clone size
CASSLGQGYGYTF,TGTGCCAGCAGTTTAGGACAGGGCTATGGCTACACCTTC,TRBJ1-2,TRBV12-3/TRBV12-4,TRBD1,.
CASSPDRGGNTIYF,TGTGCCAGCAGCCCAGACAGGGGAGGAAACACCATATATTTT,TRBJ1-3,TRBV5-4,TRBD1,once
CASSLARVQVSTNEKLFF,TGTGCCAGCAGCTTAGCGCGGGTTCAGGTTTCAACTAATGAAAAACTGTTTTTT,TRBJ1-4,TRBV7-8,.,.
CASSLRGKGTEAFF,TGTGCCAGCAGTTTACGGGGGAAGGGCACTGAAGCTTTCTTT,TRBJ1-1,TRBV27,.,once
CSVRSSYEQYF,TGCAGCGTCAGGTCCTCCTACGAGCAGTACTTC,TRBJ2-7,TRBV29-1,.,.
CASSFQGLGANVLTF,TGTGCCAGCAGCTTTCAGGGTTTGGGGGCCAACGTCCTGACTTTC,TRBJ2-6,TRBV14,.,.
CASSLGYRDNYNEQFF,TGTGCCAGCAGCTTGGGGTACCGGGACAACTACAATGAGCAGTTCTTC,TRBJ2-1,TRBV5-6,.,.
CASSDRQVIDTQYF,TGTGCCAGTAGCGATCGACAAGTAATAGATACGCAGTATTTT,TRBJ2-3,TRBV19,.,.
CASSYSPGETEAFF,TGTGCCAGCAGTTACTCTCCAGGGGAGACTGAAGCTTTCTTT,TRBJ1-1,TRBV6-5,.,.
CASAQGARSEKKLFF,TGTGCCAGTGCACAGGGGGCGCGGTCAGAGAAAAAACTGTTTTTT,TRBJ1-4,TRBV19,TRBD1,once
CASSTDRVVAFF,TGTGCCAGCAGTACTGACAGGGTGGTTGCTTTCTTT,TRBJ1-1,TRBV12-3/TRBV12-4,TRBD1,.
CASSLRGRISGNTIYF,TGTGCCAGCAGCTTAAGGGGGCGTATTTCTGGAAACACCATATATTTT,TRBJ1-3,TRBV5-6,TRBD1,.
CASSVTSGRPEETQYF,TGTGCCAGCAGCGTAACTAGCGGGCGTCCCGAGGAGACCCAGTACTTC,TRBJ2-5,TRBV9,TRBD2,.
CASRAGGKEKLFF,TGTGCCAGCAGGGCAGGGGGAAAGGAAAAACTGTTTTTT,TRBJ1-4,TRBV6-5,TRBD1,.
CASNEVGNTEAFF,TGCGCCAGCAATGAGGTCGGGAACACTGAAGCTTTCTTT,TRBJ1-1,TRBV5-1,.,once
CASMGAYTQYF,TGTGCCAGTATGGGGGCCTATACGCAGTATTTT,TRBJ2-3,TRBV19,.,.
CASSFSQKTEAFF,TGTGCCAGCAGTTTCTCACAGAAGACTGAAGCTTTCTTT,TRBJ1-1,TRBV27,.,.
CASQGATRYFSGNTIYF,TGTGCCAGTCAGGGGGCCACGCGGTACTTCTCTGGAAACACCATATATTTT,TRBJ1-3,TRBV25-1,TRBD1,.
CASSLSTGVTEAFF,TGTGCCAGCAGTTTATCAACAGGGGTCACTGAAGCTTTCTTT,TRBJ1-1,TRBV28,TRBD1,.
CASSQDWGPGEQFF,TGTGCCAGCAGCCAAGATTGGGGGCCGGGTGAGCAGTTCTTC,TRBJ2-1,TRBV3-1/TRBV3-2,.,.
CASSSPGTVGGLSSPLHF,TGTGCCAGCAGTAGTCCCGGGACAGTGGGTGGTTTAAGCTCACCCCTCCACTTT,TRBJ1-6,TRBV28,TRBD1,.
CAWSKGLDQPQHF,TGTGCCTGGAGTAAGGGGCTGGATCAGCCCCAGCATTTT,TRBJ1-5,TRBV30,.,.
CASSVAEYTEAFF,TGTGCCAGCAGCGTAGCGGAGTACACTGAAGCTTTCTTT,TRBJ1-1,TRBV9,.,.
CAISVHGTGDYEQYF,TGTGCCATCAGTGTCCACGGGACAGGGGACTACGAGCAGTACTTC,TRBJ2-7,TRBV10-3,TRBD1,.
CASSYSAGGYTYEQYF,TGTGCCAGCAGTTACTCGGCAGGGGGTTATACCTACGAGCAGTACTTC,TRBJ2-7,TRBV6-5,TRBD1,.
CSAGANTEAFF,TGCAGTGCGGGAGCGAACACTGAAGCTTTCTTT,TRBJ1-1,TRBV20-1,.,.
CASSQGTGEDTEAFF,TGTGCCAGCAGCCAAGGTACAGGGGAGGACACTGAAGCTTTCTTT,TRBJ1-1,TRBV3-1/TRBV3-2,TRBD1,.
CASSSQGGPRADTQYF,TGTGCCAGCAGCTCCCAAGGAGGGCCGAGAGCAGATACGCAGTATTTT,TRBJ2-3,TRBV5-4,.,.
CASSQANRGNSPLHF,TGCGCCAGCAGCCAAGCGAACAGGGGAAATTCACCCCTCCACTTT,TRBJ1-6,TRBV4-1,TRBD1,.
CASSPSPIGYGYTF,TGTGCCAGCAGCCCCAGCCCGATCGGGTATGGCTACACCTTC,TRBJ1-2,TRBV7-8,.,.
CSADRGNTEAFF,TGCAGCGCTGACAGGGGAAACACTGAAGCTTTCTTT,TRBJ1-1,TRBV29-1,TRBD1,.
CASSLTGDYGYTF,TGTGCCAGCAGCCTGACAGGCGACTATGGCTACACCTTC,TRBJ1-2,TRBV5-5,.,.
CASSEVSGEGNTIYF,TGTGCCAGCAGTGAAGTCTCAGGGGAAGGAAACACCATATATTTT,TRBJ1-3,TRBV6-1,.,.
CSASGTVYGYTF,TGCAGTGCTAGTGGGACTGTCTATGGCTACACCTTC,TRBJ1-2,TRBV20-1,.,.
CSANPGPYTF,TGCAGTGCTAACCCAGGCCCCTACACCTTC,TRBJ1-2,TRBV20-1,.,.
CASSWGDPWETQYF,TGTGCCAGCAGTTGGGGGGACCCATGGGAGACCCAGTACTTC,TRBJ2-5,TRBV6-5,.,once
CATSEPGENSYGYTF,TGTGCCACCAGTGAACCGGGGGAAAACTCCTATGGCTACACCTTC,TRBJ1-2,TRBV24-1,.,.